This entry is about one T cell receptor beta chain. TCRdb reprocessed the RT-PCR reads with MiXCR, giving one entry per CDR3 protein. The sample lists 650,000 to 800,000 distinct CDR3 sequences; 13% to 15% were seen once. The CDR3 covers 13 residues. V was clipped by 6 bases and J by 4 bases, with 16 bases between them. Germline CDR1 DFQATT, CDR2 SNEGSKA (reference sequence). This chain joins TRBV20-1 and TRBJ2-7; D is perhaps TRBD2 (6 bases). Sequencing was carried out using memory CD4+ T cells from blood. The TCR comes from a female donor in good health, serving as a healthy control. CDR3 sequence (DNA): TGCAGTGCACCCTCTAGCGTACAGTACGAGCAGTACTTC. Translation: CSAPSSVQYEQYF.